This is a list of T cell receptor beta chains from one sample in a study of T cell repertoires in cytomegalovirus infection. Using its own MiXCR run on the reads, TCRdb lists one record per CDR3 protein. The repertoire holds about 260,000 distinct CDR3 sequences, with about an eighth as singletons. Sequenced input: PBMCs. The receptors derive from a human donor in good health (CMV status not recorded). Some clones in this sample may be carry-over from other donors' samples. CDR3s include the opening cysteine and the closing phenylalanine or tryptophan. D genes are given only for firm matches. The size of a clone is reported for some rows only, either as once, few or many, or as a class for expanded clones.

clone_size,j_call,d_call,v_call,cdr3_aa,cdr3_nt
many,TRBJ1-1,TRBD1,TRBV7-8,CASSPTTGGTEAFF,TGTGCCAGCAGCCCGACCACAGGGGGCACTGAAGCTTTCTTT
many,TRBJ1-1,.,TRBV6-2/TRBV6-3,CASRGARVNTEAFF,TGTGCCAGCAGAGGGGCGAGGGTGAACACTGAAGCTTTCTTT
few,TRBJ2-7,.,TRBV6-6,CASSYQTEEDEQYF,TGTGCCAGCAGTTATCAGACGGAGGAGGACGAGCAGTACTTC
many,TRBJ1-5,TRBD1,TRBV7-2,CASTQGGGQPQHF,TGTGCCAGCACCCAGGGGGGGGGTCAGCCCCAGCATTTT
.,TRBJ1-6,.,TRBV6-5,CASSRRGRDSPLHF,TGTGCCAGCAGCCGGAGGGGCCGTGATTCACCCCTCCACTTT
many,TRBJ2-7,TRBD2,TRBV6-5,CASSYSGDPSQQYF,TGTGCCAGCAGTTACAGCGGGGACCCTTCCCAGCAGTACTTC
few,TRBJ1-3,TRBD1,TRBV12-3/TRBV12-4,CASTYDRGTGNTIYF,TGTGCCAGCACGTATGACAGGGGAACTGGAAACACCATATATTTT
.,TRBJ2-5,.,TRBV19,CASSIEGSQETQYF,TGTGCCAGTAGTATCGAGGGCAGCCAAGAGACCCAGTACTTC
.,TRBJ2-4,.,TRBV28,CASSLPGLAKNIQYF,TGTGCCAGCAGTTTACCAGGGCTAGCCAAAAACATTCAGTACTTC
few,TRBJ1-2,TRBD1,TRBV2,CASRLTGTSYGYTF,TGTGCCAGCAGGTTGACAGGGACAAGCTATGGCTACACCTTC
many,TRBJ2-7,TRBD1,TRBV28,CASSLDRVLFHEQYF,TGTGCCAGCAGCCTGGACAGGGTTCTCTTCCACGAGCAGTACTTC
few,TRBJ2-7,TRBD2,TRBV20-1,CSAPSPGTSSYEQYF,TGCAGTGCTCCGAGTCCCGGGACTAGCAGCTACGAGCAGTACTTC
.,TRBJ1-6,.,TRBV4-3,CASSQDQAGGSPLHF,TGCGCCAGCAGCCAAGATCAGGCGGGAGGATCACCCCTCCACTTT
many,TRBJ2-7,.,TRBV3-1,CASSQDRLDVTYEQYF,TGTGCCAGCAGCCAAGATAGGTTGGACGTGACCTACGAGCAGTACTTC
many,TRBJ2-7,TRBD1,TRBV12-3/TRBV12-4,CASSLRGRGINEQYF,TGTGCCAGCAGTTTAAGGGGCAGGGGGATCAACGAGCAGTACTTC